The 9 T cell receptor beta chains reported below all come from one sample, sequenced in a study of resident and recirculating memory T cells in vitiligo. Clones were read by immunoSEQ multiplex PCR, and TCRdb kept only the in-frame ones, dropping some. The data show roughly 42,000 clones, 80% to 95% seen once. Sequenced sample: blood. These receptors came from a male donor with vitiligo.

The rearrangement links TRBV30 to TRBJ1-1; 7 nucleotides match TRBD1. Trimming cost V 2 bases and J 3 bases; bases outside gene matches: 15. CDR1 is GTSNPN and CDR2 is SVGIG in the germline V gene (reference sequence). This CDR3 spans 17 amino acids. CDR3 nucleotides: TGTGCCTGGAGTTACTTCAGGGGGGTGAGCTCGGACACTGAAGCTTTCTTT. Protein product: CAWSYFRGVSSDTEAFF.

The genes are TRBV9 and TRBJ2-2; a possible D gene is TRBD2 (5 bases). There are 15 residues in the CDR3. Trimming left V 4 bases short and J 2 bases short, with 12 bases between. Germline V gene sequence: CDR1 SGDLS, CDR2 YYNGEE. CDR3 loop: CASSTLSGNTGELFF. In DNA form, the CDR3 reads TGTGCCAGCAGCACCCTTTCGGGAAACACCGGGGAGCTGTTTTTT.

The chain employs TRBV7-6 and TRBJ2-3; 7 positions agree with TRBD2. The CDR3 is 19 residues long. From germline, CDR1 is SGHVS and CDR2 FNYEAQ. V was clipped by 2 bases and J by 4 bases; unmatched bases: 18. Here the CDR3 DNA reads TGTGCCAGCAGCTTACGATGGGTGGGATTGGCGGGGGTAGCAGATACGCAGTATTTT. It translates to CASSLRWVGLAGVADTQYF. Together with reference TRBV7-6 and TRBJ2-3, the CDR3 gives the full variable domain: GAGVSQSPRYKVTKRGQDVALRCDPISGHVSLYWYRQALGQGPEFLTYFNYEAQQDKSGLPNDRFSAERPEGSISTLTIQRTEQRDSAMYRCASSLRWVGLAGVADTQYFGPGTRLTVL.

In its sample, this clone was seen once. The chain joins TRBV5-1 to TRBJ2-5; D not certain. The CDR3 length is 16 residues. CDR1 is SGHRS and CDR2 is YFSETQ in the germline V gene. Between the trimmed V and J ends, which lost 3 bases and 1 base, there was a span of 16 bases. CDR3 DNA: TGCGCCAGCAGCTCGGCGGCGGCCCCGTCCCAAGAGACCCAGTACTTC. Protein sequence: CASSSAAAPSQETQYF.

This chain connects TRBV7-6 to TRBJ2-2; D perhaps matches TRBD1 (6 bases). There are 15 residues in the CDR3. Germline V gene data show CDR1 as SGHVS and CDR2 as FNYEAQ. V shed 11 bases and J shed 2 bases, with 18 bases lying between them. The CDR3 protein is CAVHSGARNTGELFF. The CDR3 DNA is TGTGCCGTTCACTCAGGGGCCCGAAACACCGGGGAGCTGTTTTTT.

The genes are TRBV5-4 and TRBJ2-7; no clear D. The CDR3 has 14 residues. Germline CDR1 reads SGHNT; CDR2 reads YYREEE (reference sequence). V lost 4 bases and J 4 bases, leaving 15 bases between the germline ends. The DNA of the CDR3 is TGTGCCAGCAGCCCCGCTAAGAATGATTACGAGCAGTACTTC. This encodes CASSPAKNDYEQYF.

This chain links TRBV4-1 with TRBJ1-2; 7 bases are a match to TRBD1. J was trimmed by 4 bases and V by 1 base; bases with no gene match: 6. Per germline, CDR1 MGHRA and CDR2 YSYEKL. There are 15 residues in the CDR3. CDR3 sequence: CASSQVAGGPYGYTF. DNA for the CDR3: TGCGCCAGCAGCCAAGTCGCAGGGGGACCCTATGGCTACACCTTC.

The chain is built from TRBV5-1 and TRBJ2-3, with D unresolved. Germline V gene sequence: CDR1 SGHRS, CDR2 YFSETQ. The CDR3 is 13 residues long. With 4 bases removed from V and 1 base from J, the gap between germline ends came to 7 bases. The CDR3 loop reads CASSGQGTDTQYF. In DNA form, the CDR3 reads TGCGCCAGCAGCGGTCAGGGCACAGATACGCAGTATTTT.

This clone was recorded a few times. The chain couples TRBV6-1 to TRBJ2-3; tentatively, D is TRBD1 (6 bases). Germline V lookup: CDR1 MNHNS, CDR2 SASEGT. The V and J ends lost 3 bases and 4 bases respectively, with 17 bases between them. The CDR3 loop spans 16 amino acids. DNA for the CDR3: TGTGCCAGCAGTGACGACGCCGGAAAGGGGGCAGATACGCAGTATTTT. It encodes CASSDDAGKGADTQYF.